The 16 T cell receptor beta chains below were found in one sample sequenced in a study of blood T cells in healthy people across ages. Primers used in a second PCR of about 7 to 11 cycles were a sample-barcoded 5' primer and a J-beta primer mix. TCRdb reprocessed the 5' RACE reads via MiXCR and lists one record per CDR3 protein. This table holds roughly 1,000,000 distinct CDR3 sequences, around 25% found once. These sequences were also reported in another study, on T cells of mothers and their children.

Sample: blood. Every receptor here comes from a girl aged 2 to 9 in good health.

This chain joins TRBV9 and TRBJ2-7, with unresolved D. Germline loops: CDR1 SGDLS, CDR2 YYNGEE. This CDR3 has 14 amino acids. V lost 0 bases and J lost 3, with 10 bases in between. The DNA for the CDR3 is TGTGCCAGCAGCGTAGGGCCCTCTAACTACGAGCAGTACTTC. Its translation: CASSVGPSNYEQYF.

The table lists this clonotype with a few counts. The J gene is TRBJ2-3, the V gene TRBV14; a weak D match, TRBD2 (6 bases). V was trimmed by 6 bases and J by 8 bases, leaving 12 bases between them. Per germline, CDR1 SGHDN and CDR2 FVKESK. The CDR3 contains 12 residues. CDR3 nucleotides: TGTGCCAGCAGACCCCAGGGAGGTACGCAGTATTTT. It yields the protein CASRPQGGTQYF.

This clonotype has only a few counts. V is TRBV7-9 and J is TRBJ1-2; the D gene is possibly TRBD1 (5 bases). Trimming took 1 base from V and 8 from J, leaving 17 bases between them. The CDR3 has 15 residues. Per germline, CDR1 SEHNR and CDR2 FQNEAQ (reference sequence). The CDR3 protein is CASSLDPGDSEGYTF. For the CDR3, the DNA is TGTGCCAGCAGCTTAGACCCGGGGGATAGTGAGGGCTACACCTTC. Supplemented by reference TRBV7-9 and TRBJ1-2, the full variable domain reads DTGVSQNPRHKITKRGQNVTFRCDPISEHNRLYWYRQTLGQGPEFLTYFQNEAQLEKSRLLSDRFSAERPKGSFSTLEIQRTEQGDSAMYLCASSLDPGDSEGYTFGSGTRLTVV.

This clonotype was seen only once. This rearrangement joins TRBV7-2 to TRBJ1-1; D call uncertain. V was clipped by 5 bases and J by 0 bases, with 13 bases between them. In germline, CDR1 is SGHTA, CDR2 FQGNSA. The CDR3 loop spans 15 amino acids. The CDR3 DNA is TGTGCCAGCAGCCGTAATCCCGAAATGAACACTGAAGCTTTCTTT. This sequence encodes CASSRNPEMNTEAFF.

This clonotype was found a few times. The rearrangement joins TRBV24-1 to TRBJ2-3, with 8 bases identical to TRBD2. The junction had 6 bases not matched to a gene; V was cut back by 3 bases and J by 2 bases. Germline-derived CDR1 and CDR2 are KGHDR and SFDVKD. There are 16 residues in the CDR3. DNA for the CDR3: TGTGCCACCAGTGATCCCCCGCGGGGGGTCACAGATACGCAGTATTTT. Amino acid sequence: CATSDPPRGVTDTQYF.

This clonotype has just a few counts. This chain's CDR3 is CSATDTNPYEQYF. The CDR3 DNA reads as TGCAGTGCCACGGACACCAACCCCTACGAGCAGTACTTC. The chain carries TRBV20-1 and TRBJ2-7, with D tentatively TRBD1 (5 bases). The CDR3 contains 13 residues. The V gene's germline CDR1 is DFQATT and CDR2 SNEGSKA (reference sequence). The V gene lost 6 bases and the J gene lost 2 bases, with 14 bases spanning the gap.

This clonotype came up a few times. The rearrangement uses TRBV5-1 and TRBJ2-5; D unresolved. This CDR3 comprises 13 residues. The V end was cut by 0 bases, the J end by 5 bases, with 8 bases between. Looked up from germline, CDR1 is SGHRS and CDR2 is YFSETQ. The DNA for the CDR3 is TGCGCCAGCAGCTTGGAACAGACGGAGACCCAGTACTTC. Translated: CASSLEQTETQYF. The variable domain in full, completed from reference TRBV5-1 and TRBJ2-5, reads KAGVTQTPRYLIKTRGQQVTLSCSPISGHRSVSWYQQTPGQGLQFLFEYFSETQRNKGNFPGRFSGRQFSNSRSEMNVSTLELGDSALYLCASSLEQTETQYFGPGTRLLVL.

The genes are TRBV6-5 and TRBJ2-1; 9 bases map to TRBD2. V lost 7 bases and J lost 5; bases outside the gene matches: 6. Germline-derived CDR1 and CDR2 are MNHEY and SVGAGI. This CDR3 has 14 amino acids. In DNA form, the CDR3 reads TGTGCCAGCAAATTGGGACTAGCAAACAATGAGCAGTTCTTC. Its translation is CASKLGLANNEQFF.

The V call is TRBV11-3, the J call TRBJ2-3; D tentatively reads TRBD1 or TRBD2 (6 bases each). This CDR3 has 16 amino acids. Germline V gene data show CDR1 as SGHNT and CDR2 as YENEEA. V lost 5 bases to trimming and J lost 5 bases, with 20 bases between them. The CDR3, as DNA: TGTGCCAGCAGCCCCTTTTGGGGGGCCAGTGGAGATACGCAGTATTTT. Residues: CASSPFWGASGDTQYF.

This chain uses TRBV4-1 with TRBJ2-5; D is possibly TRBD1 (5 bases). The tail of the sequence fits TRBJ2-7 better, so the J call may be wrong. The CDR3 covers 15 residues. The germline V gene has CDR1 MGHRA and CDR2 YSYEKL. The CDR3 protein is CASSHFQGSYYEQYF. CDR3 DNA sequence: TGCGCCAGCAGCCACTTCCAGGGTTCGTACTACGAGCAGTACTTC.

This clonotype has more than one count but fewer than ten. A junction end diverges from the germline sequence, so it may reflect a read error. The chain joins TRBV9 to TRBJ2-4; D uncertain. The CDR3 is 12 amino acids. The germline gives CDR1 SGDLS, CDR2 YYNGEE. The CDR3, as DNA: TGTGCCAGCAGCCCAAGTACCGGTCCTTCGCACTTC. Encoded protein: CASSPSTGPSHF. The entire variable domain, with the rest obtained from reference TRBV9 and TRBJ2-4, is as follows: DSGVTQTPKHLITATGQRVTLRCSPRSGDLSVYWYQQSLDQGLQFLIQYYNGEERAKGNILERFSAQQFPDLHSELNLSSLELGDSALYFCASSPSTGPSHFGAGTRLSVL.

This clonotype showed up just a few times. The V call is TRBV6-5, the J call TRBJ2-5, with D unclear. This CDR3 is 14 amino acids long. Germline V gene data show CDR1 as MNHEY and CDR2 as SVGAGI. Trimming stripped 4 bases from V and 1 base from J, with 10 bases between. The CDR3 sequence: CASSSTDTQETQYF. Written as DNA, the CDR3 is TGTGCCAGCAGTTCAACGGATACCCAAGAGACCCAGTACTTC.

The J gene is TRBJ2-5, the V gene TRBV13; TRBD2 aligns across 9 bases. Trimming cost V 0 bases and J 3 bases; bases outside gene matches: 2. Germline CDR1 PRHDT, CDR2 FYEKMQ (reference sequence). CDR3 size: 15 residues. The CDR3 DNA is TGTGCCAGCAGCTTAGGCCAGCGGGGGGAAGAGACCCAGTACTTC. Amino acids: CASSLGQRGEETQYF.

This clonotype was observed a single time. The rearrangement links TRBV5-1 to TRBJ2-7; maybe TRBD2 (6 bases). The germline V and J ends were trimmed by 0 bases and 6 bases, with 13 bases remaining between them. The CDR3 length is 14 residues. Germline CDR1 and CDR2: SGHRS and YFSETQ. The CDR3 coding sequence is TGCGCCAGCAGCTTGGCGCCGGGGGATATCGAGCAGTACTTC. Amino acid sequence: CASSLAPGDIEQYF.

The V call is TRBV4-2, the J call TRBJ2-5, with D unclear. Trimming removed 0 bases at V and 3 bases at J, with 14 bases between. Germline values: CDR1 LGHNA, CDR2 YNFKEQ. This CDR3 has 16 residues. CDR3 protein: CASSQEAWPVEETQYF. DNA of the CDR3: TGTGCCAGCAGCCAAGAGGCATGGCCGGTCGAAGAGACCCAGTACTTC.

This clonotype was picked up one time. The V call is TRBV29-1, the J call TRBJ1-1; D is uncertain. Deletions cut 4 bases from V and 10 bases from J, with 13 bases between. The CDR3 covers 11 residues. The V gene's germline CDR1 is SQVTM and CDR2 ANQGSEA. In DNA form, the CDR3 reads TGCAGCGTTGGAATTCGAGAAGGAGCTTTCTTT. Encoded protein: CSVGIREGAFF.